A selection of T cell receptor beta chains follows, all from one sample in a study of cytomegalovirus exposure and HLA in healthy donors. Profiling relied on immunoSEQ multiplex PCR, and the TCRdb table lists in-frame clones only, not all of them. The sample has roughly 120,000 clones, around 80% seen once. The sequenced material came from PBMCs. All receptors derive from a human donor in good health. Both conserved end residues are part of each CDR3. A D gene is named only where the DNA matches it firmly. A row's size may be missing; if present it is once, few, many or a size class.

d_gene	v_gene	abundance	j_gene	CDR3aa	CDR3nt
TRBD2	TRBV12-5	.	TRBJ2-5	CASGLGLAGAQYF	TGTGCTAGTGGTTTGGGACTAGCGGGGGCCCAGTACTTC
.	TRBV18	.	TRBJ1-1	CASSPQGNTEAFF	TGTGCCAGCTCACCTCAGGGGAACACTGAAGCTTTCTTT
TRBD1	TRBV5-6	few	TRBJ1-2	CASSPGDSYGYTF	TGTGCCAGCAGCCCAGGGGACAGCTATGGCTACACCTTC
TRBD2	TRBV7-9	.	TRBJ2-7	CASSTNSGGAHEQYF	TGTGCCAGCAGCACGAATAGCGGGGGGGCCCACGAGCAGTACTTC
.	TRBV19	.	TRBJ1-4	CASSLAYRVPNEKLFF	TGTGCCAGTAGCCTCGCCTACAGGGTACCTAATGAAAAACTGTTTTTT
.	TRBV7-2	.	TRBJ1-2	CASSREGFYGYTF	TGTGCCAGCAGCCGGGAGGGCTTTTATGGCTACACCTTC
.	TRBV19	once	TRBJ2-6	CASSPQGSGANVLTF	TGTGCCAGTAGTCCACAGGGATCTGGGGCCAACGTCCTGACTTTC
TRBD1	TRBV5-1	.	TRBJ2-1	CASSSGQGTYNEQFF	TGCGCCAGCAGCTCAGGACAGGGGACTTACAATGAGCAGTTCTTC
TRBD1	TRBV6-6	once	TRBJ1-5	CASRAARDRGNQPQHF	TGTGCCAGCAGAGCTGCCCGGGACAGGGGCAATCAGCCCCAGCATTTT
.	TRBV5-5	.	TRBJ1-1	CASSPGYRTEAFF	TGTGCCAGCAGCCCGGGGTATAGGACTGAAGCTTTCTTT
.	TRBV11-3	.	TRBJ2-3	CASSARDNVGQYF	TGTGCCAGCAGCGCCCGGGACAATGTGGGGCAGTATTTT
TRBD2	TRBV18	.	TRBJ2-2	CASSSLTSGEFTGELFF	TGTGCCAGCTCATCCCTTACTAGCGGGGAGTTCACCGGGGAGCTGTTTTTT
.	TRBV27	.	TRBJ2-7	CASSLARVGALSYEQYF	TGTGCCAGCAGTTTGGCCCGTGTGGGGGCGCTAAGCTACGAGCAGTACTTC
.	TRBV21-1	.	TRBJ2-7	CASSLREDSGRYEQYF	TGTGCCAGCAGCTTAAGAGAGGACAGCGGTCGCTACGAGCAGTACTTC
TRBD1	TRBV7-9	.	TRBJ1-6	CASSPDRVGSPLHF	TGTGCCAGCAGCCCGGACAGGGTAGGGTCACCCCTCCACTTT
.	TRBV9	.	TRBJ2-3	CASSVGGSVVTDTQYF	TGTGCCAGCAGCGTAGGGGGCAGCGTGGTCACAGATACGCAGTATTTT
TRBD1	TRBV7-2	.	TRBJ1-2	CASSLEHRNRGRDGYTF	TGTGCCAGCAGCTTAGAACACCGGAACAGGGGGCGCGATGGCTACACCTTC
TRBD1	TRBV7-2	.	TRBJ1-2	CASSQGWGQGDGYTF	TGTGCCAGCAGCCAAGGGTGGGGCCAGGGGGATGGCTACACCTTC
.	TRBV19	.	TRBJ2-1	CASSTTGMGNEQFF	TGTGCCAGTAGTACAACAGGTATGGGCAATGAGCAGTTCTTC
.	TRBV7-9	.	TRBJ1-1	CASRTHRDPPFF	TGTGCCAGCCGGACCCACAGGGACCCACCTTTCTTT
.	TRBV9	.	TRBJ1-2	CASSGTGMPNYGYTF	TGTGCCAGCAGCGGAACGGGGATGCCTAACTATGGCTACACCTTC
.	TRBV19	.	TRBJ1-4	CASSTQGSNEKLFF	TGTGCCAGTAGTACCCAGGGCTCTAATGAAAAACTGTTTTTT
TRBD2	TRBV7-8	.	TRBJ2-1	CASSSKRWTRGNEQFF	TGTGCCAGCAGCTCGAAACGATGGACTAGGGGAAATGAGCAGTTCTTC
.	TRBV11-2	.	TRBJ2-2	CASSPRFAGTGGELFF	TGTGCCAGCAGCCCCCGATTTGCGGGGACGGGCGGGGAGCTGTTTTTT
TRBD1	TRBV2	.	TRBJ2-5	CASSPGGETQYF	TGTGCCAGCAGCCCAGGGGGAGAGACCCAGTACTTC
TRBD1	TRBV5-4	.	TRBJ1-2	CASNPVGDRINGYTF	TGTGCCAGCAACCCAGTGGGGGACAGGATTAATGGCTACACCTTC
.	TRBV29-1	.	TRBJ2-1	CSVDRGPLYYNEQFF	TGCAGCGTTGACAGGGGACCCCTCTACTACAATGAGCAGTTCTTC
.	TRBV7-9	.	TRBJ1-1	CASSPQATEAFF	TGTGCCAGCAGCCCCCAGGCCACTGAAGCTTTCTTT
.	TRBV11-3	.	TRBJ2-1	CASSWQGSSYNEQFF	TGTGCCAGCAGCTGGCAGGGTAGCTCCTACAATGAGCAGTTCTTC
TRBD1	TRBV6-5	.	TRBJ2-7	CASSRRDRVLDEQYF	TGTGCCAGCAGCCGCCGGGACAGGGTTTTAGACGAGCAGTACTTC
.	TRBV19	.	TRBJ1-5	CASSIDPGRGGNQPQHF	TGTGCCAGTAGTATAGATCCAGGGCGAGGTGGCAATCAGCCCCAGCATTTT
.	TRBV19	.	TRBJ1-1	CASNTGPFRDTEAFF	TGTGCCAGTAACACAGGGCCCTTCAGGGACACTGAAGCTTTCTTT
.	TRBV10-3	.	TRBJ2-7	CAIRDGGSEQYF	TGTGCCATCCGTGATGGGGGGTCCGAGCAGTACTTC
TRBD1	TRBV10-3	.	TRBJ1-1	CATKTGSPRAAFF	TGTGCCACGAAGACAGGGTCTCCCAGAGCCGCTTTCTTT
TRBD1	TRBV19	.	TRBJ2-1	CASSMGQGHNEQFF	TGTGCCAGTAGTATGGGACAGGGCCATAATGAGCAGTTCTTC
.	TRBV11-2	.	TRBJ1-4	CASSLGAGDEKLFF	TGTGCCAGCAGCTTAGGGGCAGGGGATGAAAAACTGTTTTTT